This T cell receptor beta chain was profiled in a study of neurological immune-mediated disorders. Libraries from sorted cells used 900,000 or so T cells (CD4+ or CD8+). CDR1 and CDR2 (germline): SEHNR, FQNEAQ (reference sequence). The CDR3 has 15 amino acids. Whenever a sequencing run was performed, it yielded over 160 million TCR-beta sequences from 15-18 subjects. TCRdb processed the 5' RACE reads anew with MiXCR; each CDR3 protein has one entry. The sample shows under 35,000 distinct CDR3 sequences, roughly 23% of them seen only once. Of note for this clonotype: What it binds is unknown. Its ends do not fully match the called genes, so a read error is possible.

Broader study findings: None of the CDR3 amino acid sequences in expanded clones turned up in more than one subject, which points to private repertoires in all groups. The study found the most TCR clonal expansion in HTLV-1-associated myelopathy and the least in multiple sclerosis, below healthy controls.

The chain combines TRBV7-9 with TRBJ1-2; 8 nucleotides agree with TRBD1. The sequence was collected from a man over 45 with HTLV-1-associated myelopathy (HAM/TSP). The sample taken for sequencing was CD4+ T cells from blood. CDR3 nucleotides: TGTACCAGCAGCTTAGCCTACGCGACAGGGGTCGGCTACACCTTC. Its protein is CTSSLAYATGVGYTF.